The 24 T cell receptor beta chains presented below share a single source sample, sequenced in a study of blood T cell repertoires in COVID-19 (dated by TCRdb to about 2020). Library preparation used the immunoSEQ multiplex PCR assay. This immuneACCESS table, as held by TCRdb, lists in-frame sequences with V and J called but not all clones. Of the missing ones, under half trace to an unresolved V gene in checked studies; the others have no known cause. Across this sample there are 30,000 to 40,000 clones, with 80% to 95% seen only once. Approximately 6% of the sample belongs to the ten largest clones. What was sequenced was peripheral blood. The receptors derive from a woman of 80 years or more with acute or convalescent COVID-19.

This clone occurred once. CDR3 protein: CASSQKTFGGAGINEQFF. The CDR3 DNA follows: TGCGCCAGCAGCCAAAAGACATTTGGGGGCGCTGGGATCAATGAGCAGTTCTTC. The chain joins TRBV4-1 to TRBJ2-1, with D possibly TRBD1 on 6 matching bases. The CDR3 has 18 amino acids. The germline gives CDR1 MGHRA, CDR2 YSYEKL. The V gene lost 2 bases and the J gene lost 6 bases, with 23 bases spanning the gap.

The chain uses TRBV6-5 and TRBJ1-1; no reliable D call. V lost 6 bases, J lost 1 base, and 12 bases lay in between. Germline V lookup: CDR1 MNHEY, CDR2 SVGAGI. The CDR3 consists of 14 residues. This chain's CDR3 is CASSHRGRNTEAFF. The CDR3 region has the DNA TGTGCCAGCAGCCACAGAGGGAGGAACACTGAAGCTTTCTTT.

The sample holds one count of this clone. The chain's CDR3 is CASSTIAGLGDTQYF. The CDR3 DNA follows: TGCGCCAGCAGCACAATAGCGGGGCTCGGCGATACGCAGTATTTT. V gene TRBV5-1 combines with J gene TRBJ2-3; 8 bases line up with TRBD2. V shed 4 bases and J 6 bases; nucleotides not matched to a gene: 10. The CDR3 covers 15 residues. CDR1 is SGHRS and CDR2 is YFSETQ in the germline V gene.

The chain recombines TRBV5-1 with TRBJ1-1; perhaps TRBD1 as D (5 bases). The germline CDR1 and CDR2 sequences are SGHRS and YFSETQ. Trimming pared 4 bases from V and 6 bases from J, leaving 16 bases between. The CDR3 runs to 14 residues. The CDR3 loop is CASSGEGVSAEAFF. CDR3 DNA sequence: TGCGCCAGCAGCGGGGAAGGGGTGAGCGCTGAAGCTTTCTTT.

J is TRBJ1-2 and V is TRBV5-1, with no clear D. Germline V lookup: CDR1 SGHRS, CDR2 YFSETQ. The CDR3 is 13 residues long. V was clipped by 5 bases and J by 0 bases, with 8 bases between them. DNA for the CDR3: TGCGCCAGCAGTACAGTTTCTAACTATGGCTACACCTTC. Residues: CASSTVSNYGYTF. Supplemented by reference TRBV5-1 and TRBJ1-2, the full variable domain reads KAGVTQTPRYLIKTRGQQVTLSCSPISGHRSVSWYQQTPGQGLQFLFEYFSETQRNKGNFPGRFSGRQFSNSRSEMNVSTLELGDSALYLCASSTVSNYGYTFGSGTRLTVV.

CDR3 DNA sequence: TGTGCCAGCAACCCGGGACAGGGGAGTCAGCCCCAGCATTTT. As protein: CASNPGQGSQPQHF. The rearrangement joins TRBV7-2 to TRBJ1-5; 10 nucleotides match TRBD1. V gave up 7 bases and J gave up 6 bases; unmatched junction bases: 6. From germline, CDR1 is SGHTA and CDR2 FQGNSA. The CDR3 has 14 amino acids.

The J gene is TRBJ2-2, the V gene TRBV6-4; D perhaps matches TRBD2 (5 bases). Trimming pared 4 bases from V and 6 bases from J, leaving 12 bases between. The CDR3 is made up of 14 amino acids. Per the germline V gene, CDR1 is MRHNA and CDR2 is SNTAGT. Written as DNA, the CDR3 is TGTGCCAGCAGTGTGGTTCGCGGGTCCGGGGAGCTGTTTTTT. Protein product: CASSVVRGSGELFF.

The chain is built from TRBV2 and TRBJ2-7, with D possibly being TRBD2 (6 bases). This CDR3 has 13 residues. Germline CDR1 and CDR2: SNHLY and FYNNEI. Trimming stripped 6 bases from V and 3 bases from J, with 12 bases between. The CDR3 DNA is TGTGCCAGCAGGCCCTTCGGGGGCTACGAGCAGTACTTC. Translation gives CASRPFGGYEQYF.

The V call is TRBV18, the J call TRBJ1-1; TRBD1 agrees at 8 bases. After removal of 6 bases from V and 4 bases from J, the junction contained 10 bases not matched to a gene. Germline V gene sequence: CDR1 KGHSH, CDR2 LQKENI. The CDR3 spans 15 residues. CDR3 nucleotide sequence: TGTGCCAGCTCGCAAAGACAGGGGCCGGGCACTGAAGCTTTCTTT. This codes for CASSQRQGPGTEAFF.

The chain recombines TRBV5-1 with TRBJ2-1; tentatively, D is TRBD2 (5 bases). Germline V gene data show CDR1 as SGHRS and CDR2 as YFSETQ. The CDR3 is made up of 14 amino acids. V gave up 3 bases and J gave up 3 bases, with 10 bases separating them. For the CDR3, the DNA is TGCGCCAGCAGCTCCTCCGGGGTCTACAATGAGCAGTTCTTC. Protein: CASSSSGVYNEQFF.

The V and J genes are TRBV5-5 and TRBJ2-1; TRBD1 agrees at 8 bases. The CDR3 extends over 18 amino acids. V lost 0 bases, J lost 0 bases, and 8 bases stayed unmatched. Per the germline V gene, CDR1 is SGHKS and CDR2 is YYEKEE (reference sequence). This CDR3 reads CASSLGQGAGDSYNEQFF. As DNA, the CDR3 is TGTGCCAGCAGCTTGGGTCAGGGGGCTGGTGACTCCTACAATGAGCAGTTCTTC.

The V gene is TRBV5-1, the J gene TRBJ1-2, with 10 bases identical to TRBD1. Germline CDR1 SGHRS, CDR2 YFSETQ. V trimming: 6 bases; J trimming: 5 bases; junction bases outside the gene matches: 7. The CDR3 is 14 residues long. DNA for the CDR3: TGCGCCAGCAAACGGACAGGGGGAGGTTATGGCTACACCTTC. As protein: CASKRTGGGYGYTF.

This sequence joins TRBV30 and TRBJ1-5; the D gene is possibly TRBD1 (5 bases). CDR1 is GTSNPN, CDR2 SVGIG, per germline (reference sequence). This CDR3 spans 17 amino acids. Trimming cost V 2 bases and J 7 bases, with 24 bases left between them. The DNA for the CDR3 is TGTGCCTGGAGTCCTCCGGCCGGCCACAGGCGGGGGCAGCCCCAGCATTTT. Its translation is CAWSPPAGHRRGQPQHF.

The chain's CDR3 is CASSPRLAGTDTQYF. CDR3 DNA: TGTGCCAGCTCACCGAGGCTAGCGGGGACAGATACGCAGTATTTT. The chain recombines TRBV18 with TRBJ2-3; 9 positions match TRBD2. With V trimmed by 3 bases and J by 3 bases, 4 bases remained unmatched. This CDR3 is built from 15 residues. CDR1 is KGHSH, CDR2 LQKENI, per germline.

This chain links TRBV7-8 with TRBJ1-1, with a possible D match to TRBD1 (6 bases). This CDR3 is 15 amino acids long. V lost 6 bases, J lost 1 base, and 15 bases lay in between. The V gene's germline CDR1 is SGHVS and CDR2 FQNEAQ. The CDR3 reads CASRVYRERNTEAFF. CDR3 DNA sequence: TGTGCCAGCAGGGTATACAGGGAGAGGAACACTGAAGCTTTCTTT.

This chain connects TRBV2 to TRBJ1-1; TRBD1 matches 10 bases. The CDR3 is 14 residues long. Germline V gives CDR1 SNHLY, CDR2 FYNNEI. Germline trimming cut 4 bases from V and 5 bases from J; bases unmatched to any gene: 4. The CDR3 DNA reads TGTGCCAGCAGTGCAAGGACAGGGGGGACTGAAGCTTTCTTT. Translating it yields CASSARTGGTEAFF.

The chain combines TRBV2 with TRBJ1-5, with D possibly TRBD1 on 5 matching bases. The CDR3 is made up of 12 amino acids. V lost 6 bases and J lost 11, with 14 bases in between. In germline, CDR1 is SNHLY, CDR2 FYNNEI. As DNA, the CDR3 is TGTGCCAGCAGGCTCGGGGGAAACTCCCAGCATTTT. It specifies CASRLGGNSQHF.

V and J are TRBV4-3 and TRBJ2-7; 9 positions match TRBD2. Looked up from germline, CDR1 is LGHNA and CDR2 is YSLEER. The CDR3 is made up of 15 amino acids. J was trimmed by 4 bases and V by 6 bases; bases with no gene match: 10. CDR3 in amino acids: CASRESSGGLYEQYF. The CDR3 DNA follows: TGCGCCAGCAGAGAATCCAGCGGGGGGTTATACGAGCAGTACTTC.

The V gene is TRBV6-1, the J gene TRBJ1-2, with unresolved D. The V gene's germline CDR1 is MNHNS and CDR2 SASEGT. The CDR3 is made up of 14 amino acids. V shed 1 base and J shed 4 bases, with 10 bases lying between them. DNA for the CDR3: TGTGCCAGCAGTGAAGGGAGCAGACTCTATGGCTACACCTTC. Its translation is CASSEGSRLYGYTF.

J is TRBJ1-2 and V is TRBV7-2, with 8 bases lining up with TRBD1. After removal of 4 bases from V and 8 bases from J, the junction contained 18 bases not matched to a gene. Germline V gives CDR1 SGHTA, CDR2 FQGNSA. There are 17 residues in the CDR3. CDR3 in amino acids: CASSSRQGTETRGGYTF. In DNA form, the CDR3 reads TGTGCCAGCAGCTCGCGACAGGGGACCGAGACTAGGGGAGGCTACACCTTC. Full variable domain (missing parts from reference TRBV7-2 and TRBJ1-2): GAGVSQSPSNKVTEKGKDVELRCDPISGHTALYWYRQSLGQGLEFLIYFQGNSAPDKSGLPSDRFSAERTGGSVSTLTIQRTQQEDSAVYLCASSSRQGTETRGGYTFGSGTRLTVV.

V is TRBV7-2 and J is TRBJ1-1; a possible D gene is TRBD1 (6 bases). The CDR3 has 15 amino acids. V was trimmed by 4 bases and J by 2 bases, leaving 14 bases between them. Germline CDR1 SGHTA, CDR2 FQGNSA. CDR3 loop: CASSSLTGLNTEAFF. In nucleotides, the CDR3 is TGTGCCAGCAGCTCCTTGACAGGACTTAACACTGAAGCTTTCTTT.

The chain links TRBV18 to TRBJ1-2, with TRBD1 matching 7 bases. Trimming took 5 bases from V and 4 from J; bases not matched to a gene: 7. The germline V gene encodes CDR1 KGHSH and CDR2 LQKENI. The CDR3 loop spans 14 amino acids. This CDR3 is CASSIQGDGYGYTF. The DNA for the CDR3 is TGTGCCAGCTCAATTCAGGGGGACGGCTATGGCTACACCTTC.

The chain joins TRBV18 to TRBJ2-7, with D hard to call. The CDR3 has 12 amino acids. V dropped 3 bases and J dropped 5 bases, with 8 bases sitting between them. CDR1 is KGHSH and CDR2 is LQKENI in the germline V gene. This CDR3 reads CASSPSSDEQYF. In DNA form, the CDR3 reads TGTGCCAGCTCACCTAGTTCCGACGAGCAGTACTTC.

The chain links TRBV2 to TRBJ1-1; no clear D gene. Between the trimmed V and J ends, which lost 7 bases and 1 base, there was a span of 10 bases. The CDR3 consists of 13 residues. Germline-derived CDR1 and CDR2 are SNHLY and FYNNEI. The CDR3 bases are TGTGCCAGCATGAACGGTCAGAACACTGAAGCTTTCTTT. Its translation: CASMNGQNTEAFF.